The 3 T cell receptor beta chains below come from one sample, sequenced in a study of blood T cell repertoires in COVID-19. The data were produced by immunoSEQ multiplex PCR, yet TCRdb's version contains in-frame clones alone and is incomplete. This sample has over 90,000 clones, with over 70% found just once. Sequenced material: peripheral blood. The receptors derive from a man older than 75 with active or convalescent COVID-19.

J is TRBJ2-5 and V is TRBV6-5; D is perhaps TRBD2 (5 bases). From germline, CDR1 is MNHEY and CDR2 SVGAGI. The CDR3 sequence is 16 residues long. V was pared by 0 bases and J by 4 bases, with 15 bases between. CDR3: CASSYSHRGVGETQYF. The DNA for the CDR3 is TGTGCCAGCAGTTACTCACATCGGGGAGTAGGAGAGACCCAGTACTTC.

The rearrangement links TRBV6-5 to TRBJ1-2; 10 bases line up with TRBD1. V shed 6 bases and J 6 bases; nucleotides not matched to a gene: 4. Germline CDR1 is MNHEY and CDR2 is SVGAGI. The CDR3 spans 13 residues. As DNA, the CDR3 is TGTGCCAGCAGCAGGGGACAGGGGAATGGCTACACCTTC. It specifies CASSRGQGNGYTF.

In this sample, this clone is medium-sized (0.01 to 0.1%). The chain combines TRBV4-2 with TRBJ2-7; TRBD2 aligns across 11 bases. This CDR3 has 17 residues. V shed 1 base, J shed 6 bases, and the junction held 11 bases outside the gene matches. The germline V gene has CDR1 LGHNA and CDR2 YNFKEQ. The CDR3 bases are TGTGCCAGCAGCCAAGGAGGAGGATCCGGGACTAGCGGCGAGCAGTACTTC. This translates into CASSQGGGSGTSGEQYF.